This T cell receptor beta chain was profiled in a study of T cell repertoires in cytomegalovirus infection. The study's findings and limits: Using cumulative public TCR beta family frequency, the authors identified those who carried CMV together with the relevant HLA. It was HLA-C-restricted CMV-specific TCR beta clonotypes that dominated the response ex vivo.

This CDR3 region has 12 residues. From germline, CDR1 is SEHNR and CDR2 FQNEAQ (reference sequence). Trimming took 4 bases from V and 9 from J, leaving 12 bases between them. Of note for this clonotype: Its antigen is unidentified.

A single record per CDR3 protein comes from TCRdb applying MiXCR to the reads. Here the sample spans roughly 860,000 distinct CDR3 sequences, about 30% being singletons. The input for sequencing was cultured CD8+ T cells from PBMCs, taken from culture after CMV antigen stimulation. The TCR was taken from a human donor in good health (CMV status not recorded). Some clones in this sample may be carry-over from other donors' samples. The chain carries TRBV7-9 and TRBJ1-1; no clear D gene. The CDR3 loop is CASSSMGEKAFF. As DNA, the CDR3 is TGTGCCAGCAGCTCGATGGGAGAAAAAGCTTTCTTT.